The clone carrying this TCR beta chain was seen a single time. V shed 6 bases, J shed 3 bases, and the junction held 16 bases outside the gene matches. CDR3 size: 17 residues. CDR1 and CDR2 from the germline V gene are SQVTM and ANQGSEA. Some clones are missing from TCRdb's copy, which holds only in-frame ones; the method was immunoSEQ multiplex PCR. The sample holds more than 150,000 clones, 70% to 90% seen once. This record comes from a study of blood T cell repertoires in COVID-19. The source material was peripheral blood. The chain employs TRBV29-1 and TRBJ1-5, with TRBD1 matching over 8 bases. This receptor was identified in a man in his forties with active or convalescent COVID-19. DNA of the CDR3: TGCAGCGTCTGGAACAGGGGGAACCGCCGTATCAATCAGCCCCAGCATTTT. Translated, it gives CSVWNRGNRRINQPQHF.